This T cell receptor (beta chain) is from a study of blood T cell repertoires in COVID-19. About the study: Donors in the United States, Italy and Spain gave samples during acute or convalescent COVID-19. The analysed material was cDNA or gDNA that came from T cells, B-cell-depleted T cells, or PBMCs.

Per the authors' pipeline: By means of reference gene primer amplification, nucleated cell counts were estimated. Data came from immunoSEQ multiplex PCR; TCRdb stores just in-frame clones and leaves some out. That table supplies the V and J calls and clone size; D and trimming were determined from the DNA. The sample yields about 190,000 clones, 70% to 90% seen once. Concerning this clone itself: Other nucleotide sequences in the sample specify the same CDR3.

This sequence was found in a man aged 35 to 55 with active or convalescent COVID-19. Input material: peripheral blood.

The CDR3 nucleotides are TGTGCCAGCAGTTTAGGGGGCGCTGGAAACACCATATATTTT. Residues: CASSLGGAGNTIYF. The rearrangement uses TRBV28 and TRBJ1-3; TRBD1 is a possible D gene (6 bases). V was trimmed by 2 bases and J by 2 bases, leaving 7 bases between them. CDR3 length equals 14 residues. The V gene's germline CDR1 is MDHEN and CDR2 SYDVKM.